Each of the 32 T cell receptor beta chains below was sequenced from the same sample in a study of T cells in Graves' hyperthyroidism and ophthalmopathy. TCR beta CDR3 regions were amplified from RNA transcripts. HTBI primers drove first-round RT-PCR of the TCR CDR3. Each CDR3 protein gets one entry after TCRdb re-called the multiplex PCR reads with MiXCR. The sample yields approximately 360,000 distinct CDR3 sequences, 20% to 25% seen once. Sequencing was carried out using blood. Receptors were obtained from a man aged 45-65 years with Graves' hyperthyroidism.

This clonotype occurred many times. The chain has TRBV20-1 and TRBJ2-7; 8 bases map to TRBD2. Per germline, CDR1 DFQATT and CDR2 SNEGSKA (reference sequence). The CDR3 consists of 12 residues. V lost 5 bases, J lost 5 bases, and 5 bases stayed unmatched. Here the CDR3 DNA reads TGCAGTGCTCAGACTAGCGCGAACGAGCAGTACTTC. Amino acids: CSAQTSANEQYF.

This chain links TRBV7-9 with TRBJ2-5; 7 bases match TRBD2. V lost 3 bases, J lost 5 bases, and 6 bases stayed unmatched. The germline V gene encodes CDR1 SEHNR and CDR2 FQNEAQ (reference sequence). CDR3 length equals 14 residues. The CDR3 loop is CASSFDGGRETQYF. The CDR3 region has the DNA TGTGCCAGCAGCTTTGACGGGGGGAGGGAGACCCAGTACTTC.

This clonotype appeared many times. The V and J genes are TRBV27 and TRBJ1-1; 8 bases align to TRBD1. V gave up 2 bases and J gave up 2 bases; unmatched junction bases: 4. This CDR3 contains 15 residues. Germline V gene data show CDR1 as MNHEY and CDR2 as SMNVEV (reference sequence). CDR3 nucleotides: TGTGCCAGCAGTTTACAGGGGGCCAGTAACACTGAAGCTTTCTTT. It encodes CASSLQGASNTEAFF.

V is TRBV11-1 and J is TRBJ1-2, with D unresolved. This CDR3 contains 14 residues. Trimming shortened V by 0 bases and J by 7 bases, and 12 bases separated the two germline ends. CDR1 SGHAT and CDR2 FQDESV come from the germline V gene (reference sequence). The CDR3 reads CASSLAPTVGGYTF. The CDR3 region has the DNA TGTGCCAGCAGCTTAGCCCCGACGGTCGGTGGCTACACCTTC. The full variable domain, with the rest looked up from reference TRBV11-1 and TRBJ1-2, is EAEVAQSPRYKITEKSQAVAFWCDPISGHATLYWYRQILGQGPELLVQFQDESVVDDSQLPKDRFSAERLKGVDSTLKIQPAELGDSAMYLCASSLAPTVGGYTFGSGTRLTVV.

A note on this clonotype: The missing conserved phenylalanine or tryptophan at the end of this CDR3 makes a read error likely. This sequence joins TRBV10-1 and TRBJ1-2; D ambiguous. With 3 bases removed from V and 2 bases from J, the gap between germline ends came to 4 bases. CDR1 is WNHNN, CDR2 SYGVQD, per germline (reference sequence). The CDR3 has 12 residues. CDR3 sequence: CASSDTNYGYTL. CDR3 DNA: TGCGCCAGCAGTGACACCAACTATGGCTACACCTTG.

This clonotype came up many times. This chain connects TRBV11-2 to TRBJ2-3; possible D gene TRBD2, 8 bases. The V end lost 0 bases, the J end lost 2 bases, and 24 bases lay between the germline ends. The CDR3 runs 20 residues. CDR1 and CDR2 (germline): SGHAT, FQNNGV. CDR3 in amino acids: CASSLEMERGPSGYTDTQYF. CDR3 sequence (DNA): TGTGCCAGCAGCTTAGAAATGGAGAGGGGGCCTAGCGGGTACACAGATACGCAGTATTTT.

The chain couples TRBV29-1 to TRBJ1-2; possibly TRBD1 for D (5 bases). The CDR3 totals 16 residues. Trimming shortened V by 6 bases and J by 4 bases, and 24 bases separated the two germline ends. Germline lookup yields CDR1 SQVTM and CDR2 ANQGSEA. The CDR3 loop reads CSVTAAGLRASYGYTF. DNA of the CDR3: TGCAGCGTGACTGCGGCGGGACTCAGGGCGTCCTATGGCTACACCTTC.

This clonotype was counted between two and nine times. The gene calls are TRBV6-1 and TRBJ2-2; D not resolved. The CDR3 runs 14 residues. V lost 8 bases to trimming and J lost 4 bases, with 14 bases between them. Germline loops: CDR1 MNHNS, CDR2 SASEGT. The chain's CDR3 is CASLPSRFTGELFF. CDR3 nucleotide sequence: TGTGCCAGCTTGCCCTCGCGCTTCACCGGGGAGCTGTTTTTT.

J is TRBJ1-3 and V is TRBV6-1; D not resolved. The CDR3 consists of 14 residues. CDR1 and CDR2 (germline): MNHNS, SASEGT. The V gene lost 6 bases and the J gene lost 4 bases, with 13 bases spanning the gap. The CDR3 bases are TGTGCCAGCAGGTCGGGTGGGGAGGGAAACACCATATATTTT. This codes for CASRSGGEGNTIYF.

The rearrangement links TRBV20-1 to TRBJ1-5, with 7 bases identical to TRBD1. This CDR3 comprises 16 residues. Trimming cost V 4 bases and J 2 bases; bases outside gene matches: 11. Germline CDR1 reads DFQATT; CDR2 reads SNEGSKA (reference sequence). CDR3 bases: TGCAGTGCTACTCCTCTACTCAGGGGGGGCAATCAGCCCCAGCATTTT. Translation gives CSATPLLRGGNQPQHF.

The table lists this clonotype with a few counts. The chain joins TRBV6-4 to TRBJ2-7; a weak D match, TRBD2 (5 bases). CDR1 and CDR2 (germline): MRHNA, SNTAGT. The CDR3 covers 14 residues. The germline V and J ends were trimmed by 9 bases and 2 bases, with 17 bases remaining between them. CDR3 residues: CASPRVSVTYEQYF. The DNA of the CDR3 is TGTGCCAGTCCTCGAGTTAGCGTTACCTACGAGCAGTACTTC.

This clonotype was seen many times. V usage is TRBV7-3 and J usage is TRBJ2-7; D not resolved. V lost 5 bases, J lost 0 bases, and 14 bases lay in between. CDR3 length: 15 amino acids. CDR1 and CDR2 from the germline V gene are SGHTA and FQGTGA. The CDR3 here is CASSPSAVSSYEQYF. The DNA for the CDR3 is TGTGCCAGCAGCCCGAGCGCGGTGAGCTCCTACGAGCAGTACTTC.

The rearrangement links TRBV24-1 to TRBJ2-2, with D hard to call. Trimming removed 7 bases at V and 4 bases at J, with 9 bases between. Germline CDR1 KGHDR, CDR2 SFDVKD. CDR3 length: 13 amino acids. The CDR3 nucleotides read TGTGCCACCAGCTCACAGAGCACCGGGGAGCTGTTTTTT. It specifies CATSSQSTGELFF.

CDR3: CASSLRGNGNTIYF. The CDR3 region has the DNA TGTGCCAGCAGTTTGCGGGGGAACGGAAACACCATATATTTT. The V and J genes are TRBV28 and TRBJ1-3; D perhaps matches TRBD1 (5 bases). The CDR3 contains 14 residues. The V end lost 3 bases, the J end lost 4 bases, and 10 bases lay between the germline ends. CDR1 MDHEN and CDR2 SYDVKM come from the germline V gene.

The sample holds many counts of this clonotype. The CDR3 here is CASTLPGLGSEQYF. The DNA for the CDR3 is TGTGCCAGCACCCTCCCCGGTCTTGGGTCCGAGCAGTACTTC. This chain uses TRBV28 with TRBJ2-7; D gene ambiguous. The CDR3 consists of 14 residues. V dropped 7 bases and J dropped 6 bases, with 19 bases sitting between them. Germline V gives CDR1 MDHEN, CDR2 SYDVKM.

This clonotype was seen more than once but under ten times. This sequence joins TRBV19 and TRBJ1-6; perhaps TRBD1 as D (6 bases). This CDR3 has 13 residues. V lost 3 bases, J lost 10 bases, and 10 bases lay in between. CDR1 is LNHDA and CDR2 is SQIVND in the germline V gene (reference sequence). The CDR3 DNA sequence: TGTGCCAGTAGTATCAGGGGTGAATCACCCCTCCACTTT. This codes for CASSIRGESPLHF.

The chain joins TRBV6-1 to TRBJ2-1; TRBD2 matches 8 bases. Per the germline V gene, CDR1 is MNHNS and CDR2 is SASEGT. There are 15 residues in the CDR3. The ends lost 6 bases at V and 5 bases at J; junction bases unmatched: 9. The DNA for the CDR3 is TGTGCCAGCAGCGCCCCGGGACTAGAGGACAATGAGCAGTTCTTC. This sequence encodes CASSAPGLEDNEQFF.

This clonotype was found once. The chain joins TRBV13 to TRBJ1-6, with 10 bases fitting TRBD1. J was trimmed by 10 bases and V by 5 bases; bases with no gene match: 5. The germline V gene encodes CDR1 PRHDT and CDR2 FYEKMQ (reference sequence). This CDR3 has 14 residues. CDR3 sequence reads: CASSQGQGVSPLHF. CDR3 coding DNA: TGTGCCAGCAGCCAAGGACAGGGGGTCTCACCCCTCCACTTT.

The J gene is TRBJ1-5, the V gene TRBV6-1, with TRBD1 as a possible D gene (6 bases). In germline, CDR1 is MNHNS, CDR2 SASEGT. This CDR3 region has 17 residues. V was cut by 1 base and J by 3 bases, with 16 bases left in between. The CDR3 loop is CASSEGGGGGDNQPQHF. The DNA of the CDR3 is TGTGCCAGCAGTGAAGGGGGGGGAGGGGGGGACAATCAGCCCCAGCATTTT.

The chain is built from TRBV6-1 and TRBJ2-1; 9 bases line up with TRBD2. The CDR3 is 15 amino acids. Germline V lookup: CDR1 MNHNS, CDR2 SASEGT. V was pared by 0 bases and J by 4 bases, with 1 base of the junction left unmatched. CDR3 sequence reads: CASSEATSGYNEQFF. CDR3 DNA sequence: TGTGCCAGCAGTGAAGCGACTAGCGGATACAATGAGCAGTTCTTC.

As for this clonotype: Mismatch with germline at one junction end may stem from a read error. The chain couples TRBV10-2 to TRBJ2-3; D is uncertain. Germline-derived CDR1 and CDR2 are WSHSY and SAAADI. The CDR3 length is 12 residues. The CDR3 region is CTSRLGPDTQYF. CDR3 coding DNA: TGCACCAGCAGGCTTGGCCCAGATACGCAGTATTTT.

The table lists this clonotype with a few counts. The rearrangement links TRBV30 to TRBJ2-7; 10 bases map to TRBD2. Losses at the gene ends were 4 bases for V and 2 bases for J; bases not matched to a gene: 5. CDR3 size: 14 residues. Germline CDR1 GTSNPN, CDR2 SVGIG (reference sequence). The CDR3 region has the DNA TGTGCCTGGACCAGAGCGGGAGGGCCCTACGAGCAGTACTTC. It is translated as CAWTRAGGPYEQYF.

The rearrangement links TRBV19 to TRBJ2-3, with 11 bases identical to TRBD2. Per germline, CDR1 LNHDA and CDR2 SQIVND (reference sequence). The CDR3 totals 18 residues. The V gene end was trimmed by 5 bases and the J gene end by 2 bases; junction bases not matched to a gene: 12. CDR3 sequence: CASSPGTGTSGPTDTQYF. The DNA of the CDR3 is TGTGCCAGTAGTCCCGGGACAGGGACTAGCGGACCCACAGATACGCAGTATTTT.

This clonotype has a count of ten or more. The rearrangement links TRBV7-8 to TRBJ2-1; unclear D gene. The CDR3 is made up of 12 amino acids. V was cut by 4 bases and J by 9 bases, with 10 bases left in between. CDR1 and CDR2 (germline): SGHVS, FQNEAQ. CDR3 residues: CASSSPAAEQFF. The CDR3 bases are TGTGCCAGCAGCTCCCCTGCGGCTGAGCAGTTCTTC. The complete variable domain, with remaining parts taken from reference TRBV7-8 and TRBJ2-1, reads GAGVSQSPRYKVAKRGQDVALRCDPISGHVSLFWYQQALGQGPEFLTYFQNEAQLDKSGLPSDRFFAERPEGSVSTLKIQRTQQEDSAVYLCASSSPAAEQFFGPGTRLTVL.

The chain carries TRBV25-1 and TRBJ2-7; 7 bases map to TRBD2. This CDR3 region has 14 residues. Per germline, CDR1 MGHDK and CDR2 SYGVNS. The V and J ends lost 4 bases and 4 bases, in that order; junction bases with no gene match: 7. The CDR3 here is CASSGVSGFYEQYF. The CDR3 DNA is TGTGCCAGCAGTGGGGTTAGCGGGTTTTACGAGCAGTACTTC.

This clonotype was counted ten times or more. This chain connects TRBV20-1 to TRBJ2-3, with a weak D call TRBD2 (6 bases). The CDR3 contains 16 residues. V was cut by 0 bases and J by 4 bases, with 17 bases left in between. Germline values: CDR1 DFQATT, CDR2 SNEGSKA (reference sequence). In DNA, the CDR3 is TGCAGTGCTAGAGATCCGACTAGGCCGCTGGCAGATACGCAGTATTTT. Translation gives CSARDPTRPLADTQYF.

The genes are TRBV12-3 or TRBV12-4 and TRBJ2-1; D is ambiguous. This CDR3 has 14 amino acids. V was cut by 5 bases and J by 0 bases, with 8 bases left in between. In DNA form, the CDR3 reads TGTGCCAGCAGTCCGTATCCCTCCTACAATGAGCAGTTCTTC. Protein product: CASSPYPSYNEQFF.

There are a few counts of this clonotype. The J gene is TRBJ2-1, the V gene TRBV6-1; D assignment may be TRBD1 or TRBD2 (5 bases each). With 6 bases removed from V and 7 bases from J, the gap between germline ends came to 16 bases. This CDR3 has 14 amino acids. CDR1 and CDR2 (germline): MNHNS, SASEGT. The CDR3 coding sequence is TGTGCCAGCAGGGGACGGGTCGAGAATAATGAGCAGTTCTTC. This sequence encodes CASRGRVENNEQFF.

This clonotype was detected many times. The chain employs TRBV27 and TRBJ2-7; 7 nucleotides line up with TRBD1. This CDR3 is 15 amino acids long. Unmatched junction bases numbered 9, after V lost 4 bases and J lost 3 bases. Per the germline V gene, CDR1 is MNHEY and CDR2 is SMNVEV (reference sequence). The CDR3 DNA follows: TGTGCCAGCAGTTCTATGCCCCGGGACAGCTACGAGCAGTACTTC. Amino acid sequence: CASSSMPRDSYEQYF.

This clonotype was seen more than once but under ten times. The rearrangement links TRBV20-1 to TRBJ1-2; D might be TRBD1 (5 bases). Germline V lookup: CDR1 DFQATT, CDR2 SNEGSKA (reference sequence). This CDR3 has 13 residues. V was pared by 3 bases and J by 8 bases, with 16 bases between. The CDR3 reads CSASSTDSIGYTF. The CDR3, as DNA: TGCAGTGCTAGTAGTACAGACAGTATAGGCTACACCTTC.

This clonotype was observed many times. The chain is built from TRBV6-1 and TRBJ1-1; 9 bases map to TRBD1. V was pared by 6 bases and J by 5 bases, with 7 bases of the junction left unmatched. The germline V gene encodes CDR1 MNHNS and CDR2 SASEGT. The CDR3 has 14 amino acids. CDR3 bases: TGTGCCAGCAGGGAGGGACAGGGCAAGACTGAAGCTTTCTTT. It codes for CASREGQGKTEAFF.

J is TRBJ2-7 and V is TRBV12-3 or TRBV12-4; 9 bases are shared with TRBD2. The CDR3 is 15 amino acids. V was pared by 3 bases and J by 4 bases, with 7 bases of the junction left unmatched. The CDR3 protein is CASSFGGLASYEQYF. CDR3 sequence (DNA): TGTGCCAGCAGTTTCGGGGGACTAGCCTCATACGAGCAGTACTTC.